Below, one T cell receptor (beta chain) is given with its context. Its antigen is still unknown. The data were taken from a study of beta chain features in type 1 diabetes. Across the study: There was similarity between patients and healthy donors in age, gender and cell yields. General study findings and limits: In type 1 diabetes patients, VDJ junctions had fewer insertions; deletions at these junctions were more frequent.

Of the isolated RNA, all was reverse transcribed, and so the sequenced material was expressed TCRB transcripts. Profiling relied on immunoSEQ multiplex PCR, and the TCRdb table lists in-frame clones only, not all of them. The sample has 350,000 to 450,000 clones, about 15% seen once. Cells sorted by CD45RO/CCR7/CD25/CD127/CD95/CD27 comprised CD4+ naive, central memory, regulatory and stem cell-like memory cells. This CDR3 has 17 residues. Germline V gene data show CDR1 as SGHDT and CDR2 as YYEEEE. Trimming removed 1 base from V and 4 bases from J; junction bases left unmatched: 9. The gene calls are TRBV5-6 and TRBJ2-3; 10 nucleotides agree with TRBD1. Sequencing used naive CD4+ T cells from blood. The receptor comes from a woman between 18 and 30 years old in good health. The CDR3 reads CASSLRQGARVADTQYF. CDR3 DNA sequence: TGTGCCAGCAGCTTGAGACAGGGGGCGCGTGTTGCAGATACGCAGTATTTT.